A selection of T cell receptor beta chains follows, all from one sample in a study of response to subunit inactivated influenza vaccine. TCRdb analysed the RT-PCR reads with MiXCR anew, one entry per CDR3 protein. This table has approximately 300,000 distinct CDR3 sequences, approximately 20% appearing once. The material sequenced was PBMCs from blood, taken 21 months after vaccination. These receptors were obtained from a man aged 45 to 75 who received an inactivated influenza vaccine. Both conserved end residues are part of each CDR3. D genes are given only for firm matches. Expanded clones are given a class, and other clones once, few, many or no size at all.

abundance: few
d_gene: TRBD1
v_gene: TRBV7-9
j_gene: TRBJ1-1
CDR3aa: CASSLDRVETEAFF
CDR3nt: TGTGCCAGCAGCCTCGACAGGGTGGAGACTGAAGCTTTCTTT

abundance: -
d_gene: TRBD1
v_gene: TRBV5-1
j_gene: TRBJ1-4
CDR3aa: CASSLAGQPNEKLFF
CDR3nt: TGCGCCAGCAGCTTGGCGGGACAGCCTAATGAAAAACTGTTTTTT

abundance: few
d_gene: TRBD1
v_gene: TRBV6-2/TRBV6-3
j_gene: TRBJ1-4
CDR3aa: CASTPGQLNEKLFF
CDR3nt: TGTGCCAGCACTCCGGGACAGCTAAATGAAAAACTGTTTTTT

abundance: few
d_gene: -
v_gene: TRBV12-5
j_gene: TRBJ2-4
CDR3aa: CASGLVRRHHIQYF
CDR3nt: TGTGCTAGTGGTTTGGTACGGCGCCATCACATTCAGTACTTC

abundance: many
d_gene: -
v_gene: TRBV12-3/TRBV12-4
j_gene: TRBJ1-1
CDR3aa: CASSLEGHTEAFF
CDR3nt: TGTGCCAGCAGTTTAGAGGGTCACACTGAAGCTTTCTTT

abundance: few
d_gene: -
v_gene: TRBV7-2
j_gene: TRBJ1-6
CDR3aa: CASSLALIGPLHF
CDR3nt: TGTGCCAGCAGCTTAGCGCTAATTGGGCCCCTCCACTTT

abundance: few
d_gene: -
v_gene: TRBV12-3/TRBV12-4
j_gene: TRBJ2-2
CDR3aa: CASGTGGFEFGELFF
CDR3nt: TGTGCCAGCGGTACTGGGGGGTTCGAGTTCGGGGAGCTGTTTTTT

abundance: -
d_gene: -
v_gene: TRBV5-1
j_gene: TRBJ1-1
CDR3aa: CASRRQENTEAFF
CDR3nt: TGCGCCAGCCGACGACAGGAGAACACTGAAGCTTTCTTT

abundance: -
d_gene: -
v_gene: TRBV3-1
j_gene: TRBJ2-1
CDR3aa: CASSQAPAGHYNEQFF
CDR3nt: TGTGCCAGCAGCCAAGCCCCAGCGGGACACTACAATGAGCAGTTCTTC

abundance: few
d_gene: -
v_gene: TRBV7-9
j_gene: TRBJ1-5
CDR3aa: CASSLNRAGAGSQPQHF
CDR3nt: TGTGCCAGCAGCTTAAATCGGGCTGGGGCAGGGAGTCAGCCCCAGCATTTT

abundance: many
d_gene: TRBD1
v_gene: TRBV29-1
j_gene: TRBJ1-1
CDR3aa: CSVRTGGGGTEAFF
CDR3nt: TGCAGCGTGCGGACAGGCGGTGGGGGCACTGAAGCTTTCTTT

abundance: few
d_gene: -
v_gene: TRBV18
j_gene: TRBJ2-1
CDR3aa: CASSGVLSANNEQFF
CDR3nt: TGTGCCAGCTCAGGGGTTCTCAGCGCTAACAATGAGCAGTTCTTC

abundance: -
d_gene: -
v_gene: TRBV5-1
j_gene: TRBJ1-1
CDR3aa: CASSLKGVDTEAFF
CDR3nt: TGCGCCAGCAGCTTGAAAGGGGTCGACACTGAAGCTTTCTTT

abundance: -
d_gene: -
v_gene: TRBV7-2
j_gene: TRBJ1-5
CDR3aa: CASSLRGGQGSQPQHF
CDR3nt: TGTGCCAGCAGCTTAAGGGGGGGGCAGGGAAGTCAGCCCCAGCATTTT